These T cell receptor beta chains were read from a single sample in a study of T cell repertoires in cytomegalovirus infection. TCRdb passed the reads through MiXCR, listing each CDR3 protein once. The data hold fewer than 1,000,000 distinct CDR3 sequences, with around 30% observed a single time. These TCRs' antigens remain unknown. The sample here was cultured CD8+ T cells from PBMCs, taken from culture after CMV antigen stimulation. All receptors come from a human donor in good health (CMV status not recorded). Some clones in this sample may be carry-over from other donors' samples. CDR3s include the opening cysteine and the closing phenylalanine or tryptophan. D genes are given only for firm matches. Clone size appears in some rows only: once, few, many, or a class for an expanded clone.

V gene: TRBV5-6; clone size: NA; J gene: TRBJ1-2; D gene: NA; CDR3 DNA: TGTGCCAGCAGCTTGGTTTCAGGGCATGGCTACACCTTC; CDR3 protein: CASSLVSGHGYTF
V gene: TRBV12-3/TRBV12-4; clone size: few; J gene: TRBJ2-5; D gene: NA; CDR3 DNA: TGTGCCAGCAGTTTAGCCCAGGGGTTTGAAGAGACCCAGTACTTC; CDR3 protein: CASSLAQGFEETQYF
V gene: TRBV3-1; clone size: NA; J gene: TRBJ2-7; D gene: NA; CDR3 DNA: TGTGCCAGCAGCCACCCCAGAAGGTTCTACGAGCAGTACTTC; CDR3 protein: CASSHPRRFYEQYF
V gene: TRBV7-2; clone size: once; J gene: TRBJ2-1; D gene: TRBD1; CDR3 DNA: TGTGCCCGCAGCCGGACAGGGGCGTACAATGAGCAGTTCTTC; CDR3 protein: CARSRTGAYNEQFF
V gene: TRBV7-2; clone size: many; J gene: TRBJ1-1; D gene: NA; CDR3 DNA: TGTGCCAGCAGCTTAGCAGGGGAGGGCACTGAAGCTTTCTTT; CDR3 protein: CASSLAGEGTEAFF
V gene: TRBV9; clone size: few; J gene: TRBJ1-2; D gene: TRBD1; CDR3 DNA: TGTGCCAGCAGCGCGGCCGGGACAGGCAAGGGTAAAGTCGGGTTTAACTATGGCTACACCTTC; CDR3 protein: CASSAAGTGKGKVGFNYGYTF
V gene: TRBV11-2; clone size: few; J gene: TRBJ1-2; D gene: NA; CDR3 DNA: TGTGCCAGCAGCTTAAGCCGTGCTGATGGCTACACCTTC; CDR3 protein: CASSLSRADGYTF
V gene: TRBV7-9; clone size: many; J gene: TRBJ1-4; D gene: NA; CDR3 DNA: TGTGCCAGCAGCGGAAAGGGGATTACTAATGAAAAACTGTTTTTT; CDR3 protein: CASSGKGITNEKLFF
V gene: TRBV7-9; clone size: NA; J gene: TRBJ2-1; D gene: TRBD2; CDR3 DNA: TGTGCCAGCAGCCTCAGGACTAGCGTAAGGAATGAGCAGTTCTTC; CDR3 protein: CASSLRTSVRNEQFF
V gene: TRBV6-5; clone size: few; J gene: TRBJ1-2; D gene: NA; CDR3 DNA: TGTGCCAGCAGTCCCACCCCACAGTCATATTTTGGCTACACCTTC; CDR3 protein: CASSPTPQSYFGYTF
V gene: TRBV7-2; clone size: many; J gene: TRBJ2-1; D gene: TRBD2; CDR3 DNA: TGTGCCAGCAGCTTAGGGCGGGGGTACAATGAGCAGTTCTTC; CDR3 protein: CASSLGRGYNEQFF
V gene: TRBV18; clone size: few; J gene: TRBJ1-2; D gene: TRBD1; CDR3 DNA: TGTGCCAGCTCACCACCGGGGACAGGGGAGGACTATGGCTACACCTTC; CDR3 protein: CASSPPGTGEDYGYTF
V gene: TRBV19; clone size: NA; J gene: TRBJ2-1; D gene: TRBD1; CDR3 DNA: TGTGCCAGTAGTGCTAGGACAGGGGGCTACAATGAGCAGTTCTTC; CDR3 protein: CASSARTGGYNEQFF
V gene: TRBV9; clone size: few; J gene: TRBJ1-2; D gene: NA; CDR3 DNA: TGTGCCAGCAGCGTAGGGGGGCTCGACTATGGCTACACCTTC; CDR3 protein: CASSVGGLDYGYTF
V gene: TRBV7-9; clone size: NA; J gene: TRBJ1-5; D gene: NA; CDR3 DNA: TGTGCCAGCAGCTTAACGACAACCAATCAGCCCCAGCATTTT; CDR3 protein: CASSLTTTNQPQHF
V gene: TRBV6-5; clone size: NA; J gene: TRBJ1-2; D gene: NA; CDR3 DNA: TGTGCCAGCAGTTACTACAGTGTCGGTCCAGGGGAAGGCTACACCTTC; CDR3 protein: CASSYYSVGPGEGYTF
V gene: TRBV2; clone size: few; J gene: TRBJ2-2; D gene: NA; CDR3 DNA: TGTGCCAGCAGTGAATTACAGGGCGGCGGGGAGCTGTTTTTT; CDR3 protein: CASSELQGGGELFF
V gene: TRBV20-1; clone size: NA; J gene: TRBJ1-3; D gene: TRBD1; CDR3 DNA: TGCAGTGCTAGAGATGGGACAGGGGCTGGAAACACCATATATTTT; CDR3 protein: CSARDGTGAGNTIYF